The T cell receptor (beta chain) described here comes from a study of T-cell reconstitution after alpha-beta-depleted transplantation in children. Study results and caveats: One year post-transplant, T-cell counts and diversity were largely derived from T cells produced anew.

Unique molecular identifiers were incorporated when the TCRbeta library was constructed. TCRdb used MiXCR to reprocess the PCR reads, holding one entry per CDR3 protein. The top ten hold 10% to 13% of the sample, which has 95,000 to 150,000 distinct CDR3 sequences, roughly 24% seen once. J gave up 8 bases and V 6 bases, and 4 bases lay outside the gene matches. This CDR3 has 12 amino acids. On this clonotype itself: The antigen is unknown.

The sequence was collected from a male patient aged 2 to 9 who had a stem cell transplant for chronic granulomatous disease, so the T cells may come from the graft donor. The chain recombines TRBV12-3 or TRBV12-4 with TRBJ2-4, with 7 bases matching TRBD2. The sample in question was PBMCs, mostly from graft donor cells, obtained 180 days after TCRalphabeta/CD19-depleted stem cell transplant. CDR3 region: CASRVRGDIQYF. Here the CDR3 DNA reads TGTGCCAGCAGGGTTCGGGGGGACATTCAGTACTTC.